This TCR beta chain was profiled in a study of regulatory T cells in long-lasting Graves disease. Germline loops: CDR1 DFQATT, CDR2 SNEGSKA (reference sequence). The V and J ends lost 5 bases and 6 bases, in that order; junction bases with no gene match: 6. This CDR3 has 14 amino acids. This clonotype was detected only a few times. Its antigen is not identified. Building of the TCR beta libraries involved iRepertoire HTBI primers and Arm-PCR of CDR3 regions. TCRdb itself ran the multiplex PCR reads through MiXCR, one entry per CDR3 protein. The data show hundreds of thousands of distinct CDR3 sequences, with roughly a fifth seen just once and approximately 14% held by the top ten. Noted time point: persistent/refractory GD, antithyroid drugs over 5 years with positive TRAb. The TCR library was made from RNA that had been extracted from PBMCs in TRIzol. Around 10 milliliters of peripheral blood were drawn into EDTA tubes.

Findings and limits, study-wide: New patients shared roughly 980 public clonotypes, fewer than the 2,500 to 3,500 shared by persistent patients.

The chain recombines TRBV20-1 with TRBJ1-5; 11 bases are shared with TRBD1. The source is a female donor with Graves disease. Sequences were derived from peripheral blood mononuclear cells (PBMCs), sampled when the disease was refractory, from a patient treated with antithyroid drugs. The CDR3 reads CSARSGTGGQPQHF. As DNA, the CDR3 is TGCAGTGCTCGATCCGGGACAGGGGGTCAGCCCCAGCATTTT.